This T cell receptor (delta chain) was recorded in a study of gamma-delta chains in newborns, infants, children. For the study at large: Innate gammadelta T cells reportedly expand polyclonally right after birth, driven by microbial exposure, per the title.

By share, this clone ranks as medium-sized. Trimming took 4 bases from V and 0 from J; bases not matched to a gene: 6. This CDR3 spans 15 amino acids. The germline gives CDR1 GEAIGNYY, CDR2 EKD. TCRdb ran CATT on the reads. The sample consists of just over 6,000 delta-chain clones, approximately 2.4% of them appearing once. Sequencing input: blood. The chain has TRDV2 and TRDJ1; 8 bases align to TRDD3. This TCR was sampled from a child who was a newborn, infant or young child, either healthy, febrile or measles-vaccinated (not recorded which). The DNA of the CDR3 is TGTGCCTGTGATCTACTGGGGGGATACACCGATAAACTCATCTTT. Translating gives CACDLLGGYTDKLIF.